This is a list of T cell receptor beta chains from one sample in a study of OX40 agonist ivuxolimab in advanced cancers. The method was immunoSEQ multiplex PCR; TCRdb's version includes in-frame clones alone and lacks a portion of them. This table holds 30,000 to 40,000 clones, about 80% found once. The sequencing used CD4+ or CD8+ T cells sorted from blood, collected in a trial of the OX40 agonist ivuxolimab. These receptors were collected from an adult with an advanced solid tumor such as melanoma, head and neck, liver or kidney cancer. CDR3s include the opening cysteine and the closing phenylalanine or tryptophan. The D gene is left open where the match is weak. Some rows mark clone size as missing; the rest say once, few, many or name a class of expanded clone.

d_gene	len	v_gene	abundance	j_gene	CDR3nt	CDR3aa
TRBD2	16	TRBV19	.	TRBJ2-7	TGTGCCAGTAGCGGCCTCACTAGCGGGAGCTCCTACGAGCAGTACTTC	CASSGLTSGSSYEQYF
.	17	TRBV2	.	TRBJ2-7	TGTGCCAGCAGTGGGGATAGAAGGACGGGCAGCTCCTACGAGCAGTACTTC	CASSGDRRTGSSYEQYF
.	15	TRBV11-2	few	TRBJ2-4	TGTGCCAGCCCAACCATCCCACTAGCCAAAAACATTCAGTACTTC	CASPTIPLAKNIQYF
.	15	TRBV6-5	.	TRBJ2-7	TGTGCCAGCAGTTCCCTCACCGGGCTTACCTACGAGCAGTACTTC	CASSSLTGLTYEQYF
.	13	TRBV5-1	.	TRBJ2-7	TGCGCCAGCAGCCTGGACATTCTGGGCGAGCAGTACTTC	CASSLDILGEQYF
TRBD2	13	TRBV19	.	TRBJ2-2	TGTGCCAGTATGCGGGAGAACGCCGGGGAGCTGTTTTTT	CASMRENAGELFF
.	14	TRBV9	.	TRBJ2-5	TGTGCCAGCAGCACCCGACCGCTACAAGAGACCCAGTACTTC	CASSTRPLQETQYF
TRBD1	14	TRBV11-2	.	TRBJ1-2	TGTGCCAGCAGCCCCGAGGACAGGGCGTATGGCTACACCTTC	CASSPEDRAYGYTF
.	16	TRBV2	.	TRBJ2-6	TGTGCCAGCAGTGAACCACGTCTTTCTGGGGCCAACGTCCTGACTTTC	CASSEPRLSGANVLTF
TRBD2	16	TRBV7-9	.	TRBJ2-1	TGTGCCAGCAGCCCCGATCGACTAGCGGGAGGGTTTGAGCAGTTCTTC	CASSPDRLAGGFEQFF
.	15	TRBV28	.	TRBJ2-7	TGTGCCAGCAGTGGGGGGGGGCCAAGCTCCTACGAGCAGTACTTC	CASSGGGPSSYEQYF
.	13	TRBV4-2	.	TRBJ1-5	TGTGCCAGCAGCCTTTTCAGCAATCAGCCCCAGCATTTT	CASSLFSNQPQHF
.	15	TRBV19	.	TRBJ1-5	TGTGCCAGTAGTTGGGCAGGGGCAGGCGACCAGCCCCAGCATTTT	CASSWAGAGDQPQHF
TRBD1	14	TRBV19	.	TRBJ2-7	TGTGCCAGTAGTACCGGGACAGGGGCGAGGGAGCAGTACTTC	CASSTGTGAREQYF
.	14	TRBV11-2	.	TRBJ1-5	TGTGCCAGCAGCCCTCAGGGGACCAATCAGCCCCAGCATTTT	CASSPQGTNQPQHF
.	15	TRBV11-2	.	TRBJ2-1	TGTGCCAGCAGCTTAGATCTGCAGTCCTACAATGAGCAGTTCTTC	CASSLDLQSYNEQFF
.	13	TRBV5-1	once	TRBJ2-5	TGCGCCAGCACCAGGACGGTACAAGAGACCCAGTACTTC	CASTRTVQETQYF
TRBD2	15	TRBV4-3	.	TRBJ2-7	TGCGCCAGCAGCCAATCGACTAGCGGGACCTACGAGCAGTACTTC	CASSQSTSGTYEQYF
TRBD2	15	TRBV6-5	.	TRBJ2-1	TGTGCCAGCAGATTCACTAGCGGGGAATACAATGAGCAGTTCTTC	CASRFTSGEYNEQFF
TRBD2	16	TRBV7-2	medium-sized	TRBJ2-7	TGTGCCAGCAGCTTAGTCTCCGCTAGCGGGTCCCTGGAGCAGTACTTC	CASSLVSASGSLEQYF
.	13	TRBV11-2	medium-sized	TRBJ1-2	TGTGCCAGCAGCCCCCAGGGTAACTATGGCTACACCTTC	CASSPQGNYGYTF
TRBD1	16	TRBV4-1	few	TRBJ1-5	TGCGCCAGCAGCCAAGAAAGAGACAGGGGGCAACAGCCCCAGCATTTT	CASSQERDRGQQPQHF
.	14	TRBV11-3	.	TRBJ2-5	TGTGCCAGCAGCTTAGAGGGTAACCAAGAGACCCAGTACTTC	CASSLEGNQETQYF